This record looks at one TCR beta chain sequence and its context. The sample belongs to a study of blood T cell repertoires in COVID-19. Study summary: Collection of acute and convalescent COVID-19 samples took place in the United States, Italy and Spain.

Germline V gives CDR1 MNHEY, CDR2 SVGAGI. Losses at the gene ends were 6 bases for V and 4 bases for J; bases not matched to a gene: 8. This CDR3 has 14 amino acids. Seattle patients were enrolled while actively infected and followed longitudinally. Here immunoSEQ multiplex PCR was the method, and the copy in TCRdb shows in-frame clones only, minus some. The table has over 85,000 clones, roughly 89% seen once. The chain recombines TRBV6-5 with TRBJ2-7, with 8 bases that match TRBD1. Material: peripheral blood. This sequence originates from a woman in her forties or fifties with COVID-19, enrolled during active disease. CDR3 residues: CASRPWDRPYEQYV. The CDR3 DNA sequence: TGTGCCAGCAGACCCTGGGACAGGCCTTACGAGCAGTACGTC.